These 13 T cell receptor beta chains came from one sample sequenced in a study of blood T cell repertoires in COVID-19 (dated by TCRdb to 2019 to 2021). The library was made by the immunoSEQ multiplex PCR assay. Here the immuneACCESS table is served through TCRdb, limited to in-frame sequences with V and J called. Missing clones are a known gap in these copies; in checked studies unresolved V genes cover under half, and the rest lacks a known reason. This sample has some 80,000 clones in its table, and roughly 90% of those were observed once. The top ten clones comprise 2.5% to 3% of the sample. Sequencing used peripheral blood. The receptor set was obtained from a human donor in a cohort sampled during active COVID-19.

The chain couples TRBV24-1 to TRBJ2-5, with 9 positions matching TRBD1. The CDR3 sequence is 16 residues long. After removal of 3 bases from V and 1 base from J, the junction contained 5 bases not matched to a gene. Per the germline V gene, CDR1 is KGHDR and CDR2 is SFDVKD. This chain's CDR3 is CATSDGQGTIQETQYF. In DNA form, the CDR3 reads TGTGCCACCAGTGATGGACAGGGGACAATCCAAGAGACCCAGTACTTC.

The chain joins TRBV5-8 to TRBJ2-2; 9 nucleotides match TRBD1. Trimming at V came to 7 bases and at J to 4 bases, leaving 2 bases not matched to a gene. Germline CDR1 SGHTS, CDR2 YDEGEE. CDR3 length equals 13 residues. The CDR3 region is CASQDRGTGELFF. CDR3 DNA sequence: TGTGCCAGCCAGGACAGGGGCACCGGGGAGCTGTTTTTT.

The chain has TRBV28 and TRBJ2-7, with D possibly matching TRBD1 (5 bases). From germline, CDR1 is MDHEN and CDR2 SYDVKM. The CDR3 is 12 amino acids. V was trimmed by 8 bases and J by 3 bases, leaving 11 bases between them. This CDR3 is CASEDIIYEQYF. The CDR3 DNA reads as TGTGCCAGCGAGGACATTATCTACGAGCAGTACTTC.

The V call is TRBV10-3, the J call TRBJ2-3; 14 positions agree with TRBD2. The CDR3 covers 14 residues. The V and J ends lost 3 bases and 8 bases, in that order; junction bases with no gene match: 1. Germline V gene lookup returns CDR1 ENHRY and CDR2 SYGVKD. The CDR3 protein is CAISDGLAGGTQYF. CDR3 bases: TGTGCCATCAGTGACGGACTAGCGGGAGGTACGCAGTATTTT.

The chain has TRBV7-2 and TRBJ1-1, with D possibly matching TRBD1 (5 bases). This CDR3 region has 17 residues. V was shortened by 6 bases and J by 0 bases, with 20 bases between the two germline ends. Germline loops: CDR1 SGHTA, CDR2 FQGNSA. CDR3 residues: CASRWRGGNGMNTEAFF. The CDR3 DNA follows: TGTGCCAGCAGGTGGCGGGGGGGAAATGGGATGAACACTGAAGCTTTCTTT.

The CDR3 reads CATSRVDRDGANYGYTF. The CDR3, as DNA: TGTGCCACCAGCAGAGTCGACAGGGACGGCGCTAACTATGGCTACACCTTC. The genes are TRBV15 and TRBJ1-2, with TRBD1 matching over 7 bases. V shed 1 base, J shed 0 bases, and the junction held 8 bases outside the gene matches. The CDR3 spans 17 residues. Germline V lookup: CDR1 LNHNV, CDR2 YYDKDF (reference sequence).

The CDR3 DNA reads as TGTGCCAGCAGTCACGGGACTAGCGGGGGCCCCTACGAGACCCAGTACTTC. Encoded protein: CASSHGTSGGPYETQYF. The J gene is TRBJ2-5, the V gene TRBV6-2 or TRBV6-3; 14 bases agree with TRBD2. This CDR3 region has 17 residues. The germline CDR1 and CDR2 sequences are MNHEY and SVGEGT. Trimming cost V 5 bases and J 5 bases; bases outside gene matches: 10.

This chain links TRBV4-1 with TRBJ2-7, with 14 positions matching TRBD2. This CDR3 has 15 residues. J gave up 4 bases and V 4 bases, and 3 bases lay outside the gene matches. The germline V gene has CDR1 MGHRA and CDR2 YSYEKL. As DNA, the CDR3 is TGCGCCAGCAGCCGCGGGACTAGCGGGAGTTACGAGCAGTACTTC. It translates to CASSRGTSGSYEQYF.

This clone showed up just once. The chain recombines TRBV12-3 or TRBV12-4 with TRBJ2-3; D is unclear. Trimming cost V 3 bases and J 6 bases, with 4 bases left between them. This CDR3 has 11 residues. The CDR3 sequence: CASSFLDTQYF. In DNA form, the CDR3 reads TGTGCCAGCAGTTTTCTTGATACGCAGTATTTT.

The chain recombines TRBV4-3 with TRBJ2-3, with D hard to call. The germline V gene encodes CDR1 LGHNA and CDR2 YSLEER. V lost 1 base and J lost 1, with 9 bases in between. CDR3 size: 15 residues. CDR3 DNA sequence: TGCGCCAGCAGCCAAGGGCATTGGCGCACAGATACGCAGTATTTT. This sequence encodes CASSQGHWRTDTQYF.

The chain is built from TRBV19 and TRBJ2-7; no reliable D call. The germline V gene has CDR1 LNHDA and CDR2 SQIVND (reference sequence). Trimming shortened V by 4 bases and J by 4 bases, and 5 bases separated the two germline ends. The CDR3 is 11 amino acids. Written as DNA, the CDR3 is TGTGCCAGTAGTACCGGTTACGAGCAGTACTTC. Translation: CASSTGYEQYF.

The chain recombines TRBV20-1 with TRBJ2-4; 10 bases line up with TRBD2. Unmatched junction bases numbered 6, after V lost 3 bases and J lost 1 base. CDR3 length: 16 residues. Germline CDR1 and CDR2: DFQATT and SNEGSKA (reference sequence). CDR3 DNA: TGCAGTGCTAGTGGCCTAGCGGGAGCTGCCAAAAACATTCAGTACTTC. Translation: CSASGLAGAAKNIQYF.

This clone turned up a few times. The chain couples TRBV7-2 to TRBJ2-1; 12 nucleotides agree with TRBD2. Looked up from germline, CDR1 is SGHTA and CDR2 is FQGNSA. The CDR3 is 18 residues long. With V trimmed by 6 bases and J by 3 bases, 12 bases remained unmatched. CDR3 nucleotides: TGTGCCAGCAGTTCGGGCGATCTAGCGGGAGGGGGCTACAATGAGCAGTTCTTC. It translates to CASSSGDLAGGGYNEQFF.